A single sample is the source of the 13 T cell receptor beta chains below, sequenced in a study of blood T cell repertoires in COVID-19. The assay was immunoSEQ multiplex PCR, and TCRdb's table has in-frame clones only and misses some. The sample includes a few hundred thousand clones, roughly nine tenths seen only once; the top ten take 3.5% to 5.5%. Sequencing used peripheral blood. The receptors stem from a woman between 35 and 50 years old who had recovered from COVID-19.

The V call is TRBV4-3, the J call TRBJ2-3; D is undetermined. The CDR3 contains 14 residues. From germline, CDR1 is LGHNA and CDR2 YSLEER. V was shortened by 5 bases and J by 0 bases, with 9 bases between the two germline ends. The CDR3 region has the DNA TGCGCCAGCAGCGCAGCGCTTAGCACAGATACGCAGTATTTT. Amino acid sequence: CASSAALSTDTQYF.

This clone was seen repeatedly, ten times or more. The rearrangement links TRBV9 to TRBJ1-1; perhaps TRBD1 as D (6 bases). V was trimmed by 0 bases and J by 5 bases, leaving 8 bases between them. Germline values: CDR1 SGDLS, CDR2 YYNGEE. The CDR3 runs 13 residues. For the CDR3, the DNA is TGTGCCAGCAGCGTAGAGGGGGAAACTGAAGCTTTCTTT. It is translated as CASSVEGETEAFF.

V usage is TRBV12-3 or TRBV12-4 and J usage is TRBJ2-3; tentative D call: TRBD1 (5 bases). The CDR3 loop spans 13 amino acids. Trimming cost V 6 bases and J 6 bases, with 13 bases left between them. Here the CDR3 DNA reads TGTGCCAGCAGAATGGGGCCCCGGGATACGCAGTATTTT. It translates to CASRMGPRDTQYF.

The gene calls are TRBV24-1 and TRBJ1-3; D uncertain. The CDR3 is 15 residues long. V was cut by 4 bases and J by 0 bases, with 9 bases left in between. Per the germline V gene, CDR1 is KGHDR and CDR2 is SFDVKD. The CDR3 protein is CATSDPGSSGNTIYF. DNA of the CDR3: TGTGCCACCAGTGACCCGGGTTCCTCTGGAAACACCATATATTTT.

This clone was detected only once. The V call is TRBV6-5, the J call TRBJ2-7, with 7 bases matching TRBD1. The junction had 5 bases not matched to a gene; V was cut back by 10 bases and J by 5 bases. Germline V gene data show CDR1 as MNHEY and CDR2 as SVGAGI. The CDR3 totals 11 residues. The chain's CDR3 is CAILQGHEQYV. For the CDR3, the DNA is TGTGCCATACTACAGGGGCACGAGCAGTACGTC.

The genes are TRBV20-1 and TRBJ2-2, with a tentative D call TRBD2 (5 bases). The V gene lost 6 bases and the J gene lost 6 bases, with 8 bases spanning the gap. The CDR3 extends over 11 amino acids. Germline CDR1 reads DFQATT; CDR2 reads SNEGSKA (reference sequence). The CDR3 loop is CSATRAGELFF. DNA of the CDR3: TGCAGTGCCACTAGGGCCGGGGAGCTGTTTTTT.

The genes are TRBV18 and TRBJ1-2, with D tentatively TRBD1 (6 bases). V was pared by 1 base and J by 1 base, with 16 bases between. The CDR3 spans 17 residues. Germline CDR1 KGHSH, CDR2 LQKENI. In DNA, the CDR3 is TGTGCCAGCTCACCACAAGAGCAGGGGCAGGATAACTATGGCTACACCTTC. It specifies CASSPQEQGQDNYGYTF.

This CDR3 is CATAIASNSPLHF. CDR3 DNA: TGTGCCACCGCAATTGCGAGCAATTCACCCCTCCACTTT. The chain links TRBV15 to TRBJ1-6; D gene uncertain. V lost 8 bases, J lost 7 bases, and 12 bases lay in between. Germline V gives CDR1 LNHNV, CDR2 YYDKDF (reference sequence). The length of the CDR3 is 13 residues.

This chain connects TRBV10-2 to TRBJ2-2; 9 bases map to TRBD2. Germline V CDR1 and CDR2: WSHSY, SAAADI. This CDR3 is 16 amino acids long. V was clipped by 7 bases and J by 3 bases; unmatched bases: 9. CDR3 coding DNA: TGCGCCAGCACCGATCTTAGCGGGGGTGACACCGGGGAGCTGTTTTTT. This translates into CASTDLSGGDTGELFF.

DNA of the CDR3: TGTGCCAGCAGCGCCAGGGGATCACCCCTCCACTTT. This codes for CASSARGSPLHF. The chain combines TRBV6-5 with TRBJ1-6, with D possibly matching TRBD1 (6 bases). V was clipped by 6 bases and J by 10 bases, with 10 bases between them. Looked up from germline, CDR1 is MNHEY and CDR2 is SVGAGI. The length of the CDR3 is 12 residues.

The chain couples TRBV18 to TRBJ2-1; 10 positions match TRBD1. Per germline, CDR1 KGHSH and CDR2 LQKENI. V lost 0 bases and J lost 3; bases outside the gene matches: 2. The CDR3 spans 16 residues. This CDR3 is CASSPPTGGDYNEQFF. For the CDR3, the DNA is TGTGCCAGCTCACCACCGACAGGGGGCGACTACAATGAGCAGTTCTTC.

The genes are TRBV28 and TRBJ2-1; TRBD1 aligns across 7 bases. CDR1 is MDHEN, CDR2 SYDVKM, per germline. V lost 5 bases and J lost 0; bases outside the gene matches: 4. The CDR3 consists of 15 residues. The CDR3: CASSLTGVSYNEQFF. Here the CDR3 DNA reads TGTGCCAGCAGTCTTACAGGGGTCTCCTACAATGAGCAGTTCTTC.

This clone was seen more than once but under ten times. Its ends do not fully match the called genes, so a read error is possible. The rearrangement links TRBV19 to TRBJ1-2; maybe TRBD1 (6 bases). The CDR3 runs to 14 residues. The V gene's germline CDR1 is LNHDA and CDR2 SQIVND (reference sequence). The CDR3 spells CARSTGFPSYGYTF. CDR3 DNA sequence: TGTGCCAGGAGTACAGGGTTCCCCTCCTATGGCTACACCTTC.